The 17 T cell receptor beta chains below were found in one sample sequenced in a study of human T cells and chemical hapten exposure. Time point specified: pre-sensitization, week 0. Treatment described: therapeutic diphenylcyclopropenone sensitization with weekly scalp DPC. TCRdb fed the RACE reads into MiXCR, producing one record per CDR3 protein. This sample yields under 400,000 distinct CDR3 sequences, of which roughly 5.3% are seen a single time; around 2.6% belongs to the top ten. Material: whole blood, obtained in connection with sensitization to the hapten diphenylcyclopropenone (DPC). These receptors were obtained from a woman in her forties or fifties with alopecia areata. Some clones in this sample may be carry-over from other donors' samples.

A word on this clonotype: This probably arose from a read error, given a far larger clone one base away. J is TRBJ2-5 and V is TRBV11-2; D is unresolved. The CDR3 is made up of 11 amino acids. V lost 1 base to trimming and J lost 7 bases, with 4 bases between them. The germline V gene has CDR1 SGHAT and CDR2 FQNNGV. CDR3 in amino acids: CASSLVGTQYF. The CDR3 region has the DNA TGTGCCAGCAGCTTAGTGGGGACCCAGTACTTC.

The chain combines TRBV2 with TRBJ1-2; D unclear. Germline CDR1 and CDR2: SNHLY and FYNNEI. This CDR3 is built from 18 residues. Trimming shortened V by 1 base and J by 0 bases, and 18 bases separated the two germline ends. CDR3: CASSEGLRARRTNYGYTF. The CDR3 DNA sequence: TGTGCCAGCAGTGAAGGGCTCCGGGCTAGGAGGACTAACTATGGCTACACCTTC.

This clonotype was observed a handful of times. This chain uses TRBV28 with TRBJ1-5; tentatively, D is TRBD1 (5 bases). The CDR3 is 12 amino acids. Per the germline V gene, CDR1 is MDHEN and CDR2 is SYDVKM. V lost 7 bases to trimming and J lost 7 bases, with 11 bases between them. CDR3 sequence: CASTDTLQPQHF. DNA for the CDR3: TGTGCCAGCACGGACACTTTGCAGCCCCAGCATTTT.

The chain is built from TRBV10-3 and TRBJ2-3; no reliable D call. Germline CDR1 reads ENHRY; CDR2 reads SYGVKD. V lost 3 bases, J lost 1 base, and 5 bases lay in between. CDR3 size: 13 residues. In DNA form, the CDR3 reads TGTGCCATCAGTGATATGGGCACAGATACGCAGTATTTT. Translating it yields CAISDMGTDTQYF.

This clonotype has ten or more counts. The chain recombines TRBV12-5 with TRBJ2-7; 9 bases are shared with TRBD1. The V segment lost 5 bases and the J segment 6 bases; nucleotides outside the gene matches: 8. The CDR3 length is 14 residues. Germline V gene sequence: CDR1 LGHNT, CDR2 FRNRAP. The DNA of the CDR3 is TGTGCTAGTGGTCGGGGGACAGGGCCTCGCGAGCAGTACTTC. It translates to CASGRGTGPREQYF.

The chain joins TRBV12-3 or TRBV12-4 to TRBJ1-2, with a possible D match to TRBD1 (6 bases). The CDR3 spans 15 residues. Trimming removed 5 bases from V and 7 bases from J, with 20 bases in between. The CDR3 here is CASSGDLRGVRGYTF. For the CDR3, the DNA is TGTGCCAGCAGTGGAGACCTCAGGGGAGTACGTGGCTACACCTTC.

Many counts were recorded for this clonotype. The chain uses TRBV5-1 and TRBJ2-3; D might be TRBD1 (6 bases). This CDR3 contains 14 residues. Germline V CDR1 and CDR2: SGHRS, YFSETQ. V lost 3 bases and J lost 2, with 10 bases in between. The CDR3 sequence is CASSSQGNTDTQYF. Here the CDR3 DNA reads TGCGCCAGCAGCTCACAGGGAAACACAGATACGCAGTATTTT.

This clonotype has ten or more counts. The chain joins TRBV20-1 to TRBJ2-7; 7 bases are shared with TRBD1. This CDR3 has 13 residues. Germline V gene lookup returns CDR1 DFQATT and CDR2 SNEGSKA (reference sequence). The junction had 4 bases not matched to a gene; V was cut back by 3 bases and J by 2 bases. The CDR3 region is CSARGDSPYEQYF. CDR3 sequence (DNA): TGCAGTGCTAGGGGGGACAGCCCCTACGAGCAGTACTTC.

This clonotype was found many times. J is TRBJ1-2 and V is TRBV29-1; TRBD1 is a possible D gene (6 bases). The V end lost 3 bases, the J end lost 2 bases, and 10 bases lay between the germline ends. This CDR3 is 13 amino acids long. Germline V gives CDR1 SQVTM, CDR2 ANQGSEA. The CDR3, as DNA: TGCAGCGTTGAGGTTCAGGGGAACTATGGCTACACCTTC. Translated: CSVEVQGNYGYTF.

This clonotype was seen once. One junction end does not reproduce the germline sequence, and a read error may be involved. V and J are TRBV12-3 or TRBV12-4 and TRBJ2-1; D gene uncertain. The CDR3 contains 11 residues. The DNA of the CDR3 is TGTGACAGCAGTTATGGGAATGAGCAGTTCTTC. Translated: CDSSYGNEQFF.

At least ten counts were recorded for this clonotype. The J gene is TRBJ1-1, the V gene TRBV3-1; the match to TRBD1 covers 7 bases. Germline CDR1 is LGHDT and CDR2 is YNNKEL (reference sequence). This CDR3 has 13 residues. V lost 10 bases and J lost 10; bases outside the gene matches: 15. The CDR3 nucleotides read TGTGCCACTGGGTGGGCCGGACAGGTTCGAGCTTTCTTT. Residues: CATGWAGQVRAFF.

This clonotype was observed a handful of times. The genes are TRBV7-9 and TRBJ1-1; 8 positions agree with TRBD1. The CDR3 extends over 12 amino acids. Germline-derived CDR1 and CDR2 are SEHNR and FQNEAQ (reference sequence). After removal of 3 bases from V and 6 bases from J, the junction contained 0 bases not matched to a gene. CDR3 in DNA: TGTGCCAGCAGCTTCAGGGGGCCTGAAGCTTTCTTT. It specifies CASSFRGPEAFF.

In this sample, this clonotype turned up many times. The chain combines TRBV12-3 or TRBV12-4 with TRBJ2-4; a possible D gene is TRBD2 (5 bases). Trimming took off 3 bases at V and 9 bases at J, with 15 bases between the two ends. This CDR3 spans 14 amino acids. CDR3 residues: CASSLSGKDGIQYF. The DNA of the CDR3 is TGTGCCAGCAGTTTGTCCGGGAAAGACGGCATTCAGTACTTC.

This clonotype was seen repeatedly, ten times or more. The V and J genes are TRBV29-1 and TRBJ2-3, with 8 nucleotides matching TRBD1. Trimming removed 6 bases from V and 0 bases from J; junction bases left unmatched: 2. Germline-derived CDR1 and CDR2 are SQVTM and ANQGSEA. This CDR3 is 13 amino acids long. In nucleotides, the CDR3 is TGCAGCGTGGACAGGGCTAGCACAGATACGCAGTATTTT. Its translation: CSVDRASTDTQYF.

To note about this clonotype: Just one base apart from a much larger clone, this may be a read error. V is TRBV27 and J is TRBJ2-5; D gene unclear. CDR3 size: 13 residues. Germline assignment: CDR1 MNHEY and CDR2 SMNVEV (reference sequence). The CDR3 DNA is TGTGCCGGCAGTTATACCGGGCAAGAGACCCAGTACTTC. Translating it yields CAGSYTGQETQYF.

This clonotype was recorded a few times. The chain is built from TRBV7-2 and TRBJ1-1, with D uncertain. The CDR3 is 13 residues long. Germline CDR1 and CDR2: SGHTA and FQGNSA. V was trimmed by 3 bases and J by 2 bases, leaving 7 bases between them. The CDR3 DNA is TGTGCCAGCAGCTTTGAGGATAACACTGAAGCTTTCTTT. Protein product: CASSFEDNTEAFF.

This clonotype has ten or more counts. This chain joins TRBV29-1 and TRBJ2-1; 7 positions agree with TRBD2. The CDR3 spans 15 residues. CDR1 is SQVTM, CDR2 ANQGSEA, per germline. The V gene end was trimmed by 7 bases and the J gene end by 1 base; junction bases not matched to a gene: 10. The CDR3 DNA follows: TGCAGCGGGGGGGTCGGCGGGAGTTCCTACAATGAGCAGTTCTTC. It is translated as CSGGVGGSSYNEQFF.